This T cell receptor beta chain was captured by sequencing in a study of T cell changes during pregnancy in multiple sclerosis. This CDR3 region has 14 residues. V shed 7 bases and J shed 4 bases, with 16 bases lying between them. Germline V lookup: CDR1 LNHDA, CDR2 SQIVND (reference sequence). TCRdb keeps only in-frame clones here, not all; method: immunoSEQ multiplex PCR. The table includes around 50,000 clones, approximately 90% detected once. The source of this sequence is a female donor with multiple sclerosis, enrolled in a pregnancy study. Sequencing used CD4+ T cells from peripheral blood mononuclear cells, obtained after pregnancy. The genes are TRBV19 and TRBJ1-2; tentative D call: TRBD1 (5 bases). This CDR3 reads CASTGGAARYGYTF. The CDR3 DNA sequence: TGTGCCAGTACCGGCGGGGCGGCCCGCTATGGCTACACCTTC.